The 17 T cell receptor beta chains below were found in one sample sequenced in a study of T cell responses to AZD1222 COVID-19 vaccine. Clones were sequenced by immunoSEQ multiplex PCR, and TCRdb holds only the in-frame ones, with some missing. Counted here are 85,000 to 90,000 clones, approximately 90% occurring once; the ten biggest clones make up 2% to 2.5%. Sample: peripheral blood, taken on day 0 of AZD1222 vaccination. The receptors were gathered from an adult in good health.

This chain uses TRBV7-2 with TRBJ2-7; D remains ambiguous. There are 12 residues in the CDR3. The V gene lost 0 bases and the J gene lost 6 bases, with 6 bases spanning the gap. The germline V gene has CDR1 SGHTA and CDR2 FQGNSA. CDR3: CASSLAGSEQYF. For the CDR3, the DNA is TGTGCCAGCAGCTTAGCAGGCAGCGAGCAGTACTTC.

The chain uses TRBV6-2 or TRBV6-3 and TRBJ1-5; the D is unclear. V was trimmed by 5 bases and J by 1 base, leaving 9 bases between them. The CDR3 is 14 residues long. Germline loops: CDR1 MNHEY, CDR2 SVGEGT. CDR3 amino acids: CASSPVGSNQPQHF. CDR3 coding DNA: TGTGCCAGCAGTCCCGTAGGGAGCAATCAGCCCCAGCATTTT.

V is TRBV6-5 and J is TRBJ1-2; 7 bases are a match to TRBD1. In germline, CDR1 is MNHEY, CDR2 SVGAGI. The CDR3 is 15 amino acids. The V gene end was trimmed by 0 bases and the J gene end by 5 bases; junction bases not matched to a gene: 6. CDR3 region: CASSYSRTGDYGYTF. In nucleotides, the CDR3 is TGTGCCAGCAGTTACTCACGGACAGGCGATTATGGCTACACCTTC.

The rearrangement links TRBV5-1 to TRBJ2-1; 10 bases match TRBD2. The CDR3 contains 15 residues. The germline V gene has CDR1 SGHRS and CDR2 YFSETQ. J gave up 8 bases and V 0 bases, and 5 bases lay outside the gene matches. The CDR3 protein is CASSLASGRIYEQFF. The CDR3 DNA follows: TGCGCCAGCAGCTTGGCTAGCGGGAGAATTTATGAGCAGTTCTTC.

This sequence joins TRBV19 and TRBJ1-2; D unclear. CDR3 size: 15 residues. Germline assignment: CDR1 LNHDA and CDR2 SQIVND (reference sequence). The V end lost 3 bases, the J end lost 6 bases, and 17 bases lay between the germline ends. The CDR3 protein is CASSIPPLGGNGYTF. The CDR3 bases are TGTGCCAGTAGTATCCCTCCCTTAGGCGGCAATGGCTACACCTTC. Full variable domain (rest looked up from reference TRBV19 and TRBJ1-2): DGGITQSPKYLFRKEGQNVTLSCEQNLNHDAMYWYRQDPGQGLRLIYYSQIVNDFQKGDIAEGYSVSREKKESFPLTVTSAQKNPTAFYLCASSIPPLGGNGYTFGSGTRLTVV.

V gene TRBV6-1 combines with J gene TRBJ2-5; the D gene is possibly TRBD1 (5 bases). The CDR3 loop spans 14 amino acids. V was shortened by 2 bases and J by 3 bases, with 10 bases between the two germline ends. From germline, CDR1 is MNHNS and CDR2 SASEGT. CDR3 loop: CASSERVTEETQYF. The CDR3 DNA sequence: TGTGCCAGCAGTGAAAGGGTGACAGAAGAGACCCAGTACTTC.

This chain links TRBV20-1 with TRBJ1-6; D is perhaps TRBD1 (6 bases). The V end lost 3 bases, the J end lost 10 bases, and 16 bases lay between the germline ends. CDR3 length: 14 residues. Per germline, CDR1 DFQATT and CDR2 SNEGSKA (reference sequence). As DNA, the CDR3 is TGCAGTGCTAGTTTTCGGACAGCAAGCTCACCCCTCCACTTT. Translating gives CSASFRTASSPLHF.

The chain employs TRBV27 and TRBJ1-6, with D possibly being TRBD1 (5 bases). This CDR3 is built from 13 residues. Germline CDR1 reads MNHEY; CDR2 reads SMNVEV (reference sequence). Trimming left V 7 bases short and J 4 bases short, with 8 bases between. DNA for the CDR3: TGTGCCAGCACCAGGGTTTATAATTCACCCCTCCACTTT. This gives the protein CASTRVYNSPLHF.

V gene TRBV2 combines with J gene TRBJ1-3, with D perhaps TRBD1 (5 bases). Germline V gives CDR1 SNHLY, CDR2 FYNNEI. The CDR3 is made up of 15 amino acids. V dropped 0 bases and J dropped 7 bases, with 13 bases sitting between them. The CDR3 DNA reads as TGTGCCAGCAGTGAAGCGCCCAGGGTCGGGAACACCATATATTTT. Protein sequence: CASSEAPRVGNTIYF.

The chain joins TRBV5-6 to TRBJ2-5; 8 nucleotides agree with TRBD1. CDR1 is SGHDT, CDR2 YYEEEE, per germline. The CDR3 loop spans 14 amino acids. Unmatched junction bases numbered 4, after V lost 2 bases and J lost 4 bases. The CDR3 protein is CASSFQQGGETQYF. In nucleotides, the CDR3 is TGTGCCAGCAGCTTTCAACAGGGGGGAGAGACCCAGTACTTC.

This clone was picked up one time. The chain joins TRBV6-5 to TRBJ2-2; either TRBD1 or TRBD2 may fit D (5 bases each). Germline CDR1 is MNHEY and CDR2 is SVGAGI. The V end was cut by 6 bases, the J end by 4 bases, with 15 bases between. This CDR3 is 15 amino acids long. The CDR3 DNA sequence: TGTGCCAGCAGGACTGGGGGTTCGGGCACCGGGGAGCTGTTTTTT. Amino acids: CASRTGGSGTGELFF.

The rearrangement links TRBV7-8 to TRBJ1-1, with D maybe TRBD1 (5 bases). The CDR3 contains 11 residues. Germline CDR1 reads SGHVS; CDR2 reads FQNEAQ. Trimming cost V 6 bases and J 8 bases, with 10 bases left between them. The CDR3 is CASRAGTEAFF. CDR3 coding DNA: TGTGCCAGCAGGGCCGGGACCGAAGCTTTCTTT.

The CDR3 nucleotides read TGTGCCATCAGTGAGTCGAAGGGTCTAGCCAAAAACATTCAGTACTTC. Encoded protein: CAISESKGLAKNIQYF. The chain uses TRBV10-3 and TRBJ2-4; no firm D call. The CDR3 runs to 16 residues. V was cut by 0 bases and J by 0 bases, with 9 bases left in between. The germline CDR1 and CDR2 sequences are ENHRY and SYGVKD.

This clone was picked up one time. V is TRBV4-3 and J is TRBJ1-3; 9 nucleotides line up with TRBD1. V shed 1 base, J shed 4 bases, and the junction held 5 bases outside the gene matches. Looked up from germline, CDR1 is LGHNA and CDR2 is YSLEER. The CDR3 consists of 16 residues. CDR3 region: CASSQVGQGLGNTIYF. The CDR3 DNA reads TGCGCCAGCAGCCAAGTTGGACAGGGGTTAGGAAACACCATATATTTT.

The gene calls are TRBV18 and TRBJ2-7, with D perhaps being TRBD1 or TRBD2 (5 bases each). V lost 3 bases and J lost 4, with 10 bases in between. The CDR3 runs to 13 residues. Per germline, CDR1 KGHSH and CDR2 LQKENI. CDR3 amino acids: CASSPFGGYEQYF. The CDR3 DNA follows: TGTGCCAGCTCACCCTTTGGGGGTTACGAGCAGTACTTC.

The rearrangement joins TRBV28 to TRBJ2-7, with D uncertain. Between the trimmed V and J ends, which lost 3 bases and 3 bases, there was a span of 9 bases. Germline CDR1 is MDHEN and CDR2 is SYDVKM. The CDR3 loop spans 13 amino acids. The CDR3 here is CASSFGPIYEQYF. The CDR3, as DNA: TGTGCCAGCAGTTTTGGACCGATCTACGAGCAGTACTTC.

The chain carries TRBV9 and TRBJ1-6, with D uncertain. Germline assignment: CDR1 SGDLS and CDR2 YYNGEE. There are 12 residues in the CDR3. V dropped 4 bases and J dropped 8 bases, with 7 bases sitting between them. The DNA of the CDR3 is TGTGCCAGCAGCCTCTCACATTCACCCCTCCACTTT. Protein product: CASSLSHSPLHF.